The 2 T cell receptor beta chains in this list originate from one sample, sequenced in a study of blood T cell repertoires in COVID-19. Sequencing was performed with immunoSEQ multiplex PCR; in TCRdb, only in-frame clones are kept and a portion is missing. The sample contains over 200,000 clones, about 87% of which appear only once. Sequenced input: PBMCs or T cells enriched from blood (not recorded which). The receptors stem from a man between 18 and 29 years old with acute COVID-19.

The chain links TRBV28 to TRBJ2-7; TRBD2 agrees at 14 bases. The germline V gene has CDR1 MDHEN and CDR2 SYDVKM. The V and J ends lost 3 bases and 3 bases, in that order; junction bases with no gene match: 10. The length of the CDR3 is 18 residues. The CDR3 DNA is TGTGCCAGCAGTTTCCACGTCAGACTAGCGGGAGGGGGCTACGAGCAGTACTTC. This gives the protein CASSFHVRLAGGGYEQYF.

V and J are TRBV28 and TRBJ1-5; D not certain. Germline V gives CDR1 MDHEN, CDR2 SYDVKM. V shed 5 bases and J shed 6 bases, with 20 bases lying between them. This CDR3 spans 16 amino acids. The DNA of the CDR3 is TGTGCCAGCAGTCAACGGGTCCTCAAAACCCCTCAGCCCCAGCATTTT. Translation: CASSQRVLKTPQPQHF.